Following are 2 T cell receptor beta chains from one sample sequenced in a study of cytomegalovirus exposure and HLA in healthy donors. This table comes from immunoSEQ multiplex PCR, and its TCRdb copy is limited to in-frame clones, with some not included. The sample yields approximately 88,000 clones, less than 90% seen once. The sequenced sample consisted of PBMCs. The receptors come from a woman aged 18-35 years in good health and CMV-seropositive.

The chain combines TRBV7-6 with TRBJ1-5; D remains unclear. Between the trimmed V and J ends, which lost 5 bases and 0 bases, there was a span of 17 bases. Per germline, CDR1 SGHVS and CDR2 FNYEAQ. This CDR3 region has 17 residues. The CDR3 protein is CASSPSSLGYSNQPQHF. CDR3 nucleotide sequence: TGTGCCAGCAGCCCTAGCAGTCTAGGATATAGCAATCAGCCCCAGCATTTT.

Only one count was recorded for this clone. This chain uses TRBV10-2 with TRBJ1-1; possible D gene TRBD1, 6 bases. The CDR3 consists of 12 residues. Per the germline V gene, CDR1 is WSHSY and CDR2 is SAAADI. Trimming took 6 bases from V and 5 from J, leaving 10 bases between them. The CDR3 DNA is TGCGCCAGCAGGACAGGTGGAACTGAAGCTTTCTTT. Translated: CASRTGGTEAFF.